The clone carrying this T cell receptor (beta chain) has ten or more counts. The antigen is not known. CDR3 length equals 13 residues. The V segment lost 2 bases and the J segment 7 bases; nucleotides outside the gene matches: 6. Germline lookup yields CDR1 GTSNPN and CDR2 SVGIG (reference sequence). This sample was taken from a study of T cells after yellow fever vaccination. Study results and limitations: The study found a weaker secondary response that peaked faster, day 5 versus 15. Most primary-vaccination clones reappeared after the booster (approximately 95% CD4, 88% CD8).

Conversion of TCR transcripts into cDNA relied on 5'RACE template switching, which added a universal primer site and UMIs. TCRdb re-derived calls from the 5' RACE reads in MiXCR, one entry per CDR3 protein. The data contain about 130,000 distinct CDR3 sequences, under 8% of them singletons. This specimen consisted of CD4+ T cells sorted from PBMCs, obtained 10 days after the yellow fever booster vaccination. The chain has TRBV30 and TRBJ1-2, with 8 positions matching TRBD1. The clonotype was recovered from a man aged 30-40 years who received the YFV17D yellow fever vaccine. The CDR3 nucleotides are TGTGCCTGGAGTCCAGGGGGCGCGGGTGGCTACACCTTC. It yields the protein CAWSPGGAGGYTF.